A selection of T cell receptor beta chains follows, all from one sample in a study of cytomegalovirus exposure and HLA in healthy donors. Generated by immunoSEQ multiplex PCR, the TCRdb table keeps only in-frame clones and is missing some. The data show about 31,000 clones, roughly 44% seen once. The sequencing sample was made of PBMCs. These receptors were collected from a woman aged 50 to 60 in good health and CMV-seronegative. Each CDR3 is given with its conserved first and last residue. D genes are given only for firm matches. Part of the rows lack a size; the others show once, few, many or a class for expanded clones.

clone size | D gene | J gene | V gene | CDR3 DNA | CDR3 protein
- | - | TRBJ2-1 | TRBV5-1 | TGCGCCAGCAGCTTGGGGGCAGTTTCCTACAATGAGCAGTTCTTC | CASSLGAVSYNEQFF
- | TRBD2 | TRBJ2-2 | TRBV9 | TGTGCCAGCAGCGAGCCCACCTCCGGGACTAGCCTCACCGGGGAGCTGTTTTTT | CASSEPTSGTSLTGELFF
- | TRBD2 | TRBJ2-1 | TRBV18 | TGTGCCAGCTCACAAACGTTGGGACTAGCGGGAGGTGAGCAGTTCTTC | CASSQTLGLAGGEQFF
- | TRBD2 | TRBJ2-5 | TRBV5-6 | TGTGCCAGCAGCCCGGGCCGACTAGCGGGAGGAGGGTGGGAGACCCAGTACTTC | CASSPGRLAGGGWETQYF
- | - | TRBJ1-2 | TRBV7-3 | TGTGCCAGCAGCCCTGGGGGGTATGGCTACACCTTC | CASSPGGYGYTF
- | - | TRBJ2-3 | TRBV2 | TGTGCCAGCAGGAACTTATTGGGCACAGATACGCAGTATTTT | CASRNLLGTDTQYF
few | - | TRBJ1-2 | TRBV28 | TGTGCCAGCAGTTTGGTGGGGCGCTATGGCTACACCTTC | CASSLVGRYGYTF
- | TRBD1 | TRBJ1-4 | TRBV10-3 | TGTGCCAGTACAGGGGGCACTAATGAAAAACTGTTTTTT | CASTGGTNEKLFF
- | TRBD2 | TRBJ2-7 | TRBV2 | TGTGCCAGCAGTTTGACTAGCGGGACAGGCGAGCAGTACTTC | CASSLTSGTGEQYF
few | - | TRBJ1-1 | TRBV9 | TGTGCCAGCAGCGTAGGGGGACAGAACACTGAAGCTTTCTTT | CASSVGGQNTEAFF
few | TRBD1 | TRBJ1-2 | TRBV2 | TGTGCCAGCACCCCGGGACAGAACTATGGCTACACCTTC | CASTPGQNYGYTF
- | TRBD1 | TRBJ1-5 | TRBV27 | TGTGCCAGAGGACAGGGGGAGTCTCAGCCCCAGCATTTT | CARGQGESQPQHF
- | - | TRBJ1-5 | TRBV28 | TGTGCCAGCAGGCCTAACCTGGGGGGGAATCAGCCCCAGCATTTT | CASRPNLGGNQPQHF
few | TRBD2 | TRBJ2-1 | TRBV10-3 | TGTGCCATCAGTGAGTCAACGGGAGGCGCGGATGAGCAGTTCTTC | CAISESTGGADEQFF
- | - | TRBJ2-4 | TRBV4-1 | TGCGCCAGCAGCCATGGGAGACCCCTCTCCCAAGGAAACATTCAGTACTTC | CASSHGRPLSQGNIQYF
few | TRBD2 | TRBJ2-1 | TRBV5-4 | TGTGCCAGCAGCTCCCTAGCGGGGCAGTACAATGAGCAGTTCTTC | CASSSLAGQYNEQFF
- | TRBD1 | TRBJ1-6 | TRBV7-8 | TGTGCCAGCAGCTCGAGACAGGGCCAGAATTCACCCCTCCACTTT | CASSSRQGQNSPLHF
- | TRBD1 | TRBJ1-6 | TRBV6-5 | TGTGCCAGCAGCCTGACAGGGGTTAATTCACCCCTCCACTTT | CASSLTGVNSPLHF
- | TRBD2 | TRBJ2-3 | TRBV10-1 | TGCGCCAGCAGTGAGCCCGGACTAGCGGGAGGGGAAGATACGCAGTATTTT | CASSEPGLAGGEDTQYF
- | - | TRBJ1-1 | TRBV30 | TGTGCCTGGAGTGTCGGGGGTGTACGGACTGAAGCTTTCTTT | CAWSVGGVRTEAFF
- | TRBD1 | TRBJ1-4 | TRBV4-1 | TGCGCCAGCAGCCAAGGACAGGGGGGCGAAAAACTGTTTTTT | CASSQGQGGEKLFF
- | - | TRBJ2-3 | TRBV18 | TGTGCCAGCTCATCTACGCGTAGCGGCACAGATACGCAGTATTTT | CASSSTRSGTDTQYF
- | TRBD1 | TRBJ2-1 | TRBV28 | TGTGCCAGCAGTCCGGACAGGGGGCGCAGGAATGAGCAGTTCTTC | CASSPDRGRRNEQFF
few | TRBD1 | TRBJ2-5 | TRBV18 | TGTGCCAGCTCACCGTTAACAGGGGTCCAAGAGACCCAGTACTTC | CASSPLTGVQETQYF
- | - | TRBJ2-6 | TRBV5-1 | TGCGCCAGCACCCAGTTATCCGGGGCCAACGTCCTGACTTTC | CASTQLSGANVLTF
few | - | TRBJ2-5 | TRBV7-8 | TGTGCCAGCAGCCCCCGCGCGGATGAGACCCAGTACTTC | CASSPRADETQYF
few | - | TRBJ2-1 | TRBV28 | TGTGCCAGCAGTCTTAGCGGTGAGCAGTTCTTC | CASSLSGEQFF
few | TRBD1 | TRBJ1-2 | TRBV6-1 | TGTGCCAGCAGTGATTGGAGAGGGGGCGCCTCGGACTATGGCTACACCTTC | CASSDWRGGASDYGYTF
- | TRBD1 | TRBJ1-6 | TRBV27 | TGTGCCAGCAGACTCTCCTCCGGGACAGTTACTTATAATTCACCCCTCCACTTT | CASRLSSGTVTYNSPLHF
- | - | TRBJ1-2 | TRBV10-1 | TGCGCCAGCAGTGACGGGGAACTTAACTATGGCTACACCTTC | CASSDGELNYGYTF
- | TRBD2 | TRBJ2-3 | TRBV4-2 | TGTGCCAGCAGCCAAGATTCCAGCGGGGGTAGCACAGATACGCAGTATTTT | CASSQDSSGGSTDTQYF
- | TRBD2 | TRBJ2-3 | TRBV30 | TGTGCCTGGAGTGTTGGGGCGGGAGGGACAGATACGCAGTATTTT | CAWSVGAGGTDTQYF
- | TRBD1 | TRBJ2-2 | TRBV19 | TGTGCCAGTAGTTTCGGGACAGGGGATCTGCGGGCAAACACCGGGGAGCTGTTTTTT | CASSFGTGDLRANTGELFF
few | - | TRBJ1-2 | TRBV6-1 | TGTGCCAGCAGGAGGGAGGCAGGGAATGGCTACACCTTC | CASRREAGNGYTF
- | - | TRBJ2-1 | TRBV11-3 | TGTGCCAGCAGCTTAGGTCACAGTTCTAATGAGCAGTTCTTC | CASSLGHSSNEQFF
- | - | TRBJ1-2 | TRBV5-4 | TGTGCCAGCAGCTTGGGACAGCGGGCCTATGGCTACACCTTC | CASSLGQRAYGYTF
- | TRBD2 | TRBJ2-5 | TRBV4-1 | TGCGCCAGCAGCCAAGATGGGTGGAGCGGGGGGGCCGGCGAGACCCAGTACTTC | CASSQDGWSGGAGETQYF
- | - | TRBJ2-7 | TRBV7-9 | TGTGCCAGCAGCCCGAGGGTGTTAAGGTCCTACGAGCAGTACTTC | CASSPRVLRSYEQYF
- | TRBD2 | TRBJ2-3 | TRBV5-1 | TGCGCCAGCAGCCCTTTGGAGCGGGAGGATGGAGATACGCAGTATTTT | CASSPLEREDGDTQYF
once | TRBD1 | TRBJ2-2 | TRBV10-3 | TGTGCCATCAGTGCCAACGTGGGACAGGGGAACACCGGGGAGCTGTTTTTT | CAISANVGQGNTGELFF
- | TRBD2 | TRBJ2-1 | TRBV6-5 | TGTGCCAGCAGTTGGTTACTAGCGGGAGATCCCAATGAGCAGTTCTTC | CASSWLLAGDPNEQFF
few | TRBD1 | TRBJ1-6 | TRBV27 | TGTGCCAGCACCCTTATCCCCCCCGGACAGGGGCGTTCACCCCTCCACTTT | CASTLIPPGQGRSPLHF
few | TRBD2 | TRBJ2-3 | TRBV19 | TGTGCCAGTAGTATCCGACCTATAGCGGGAAGCACAGATACGCAGTATTTT | CASSIRPIAGSTDTQYF
few | - | TRBJ1-1 | TRBV2 | TGTGCCAGCACGGGGGAGATGAACACTGAAGCTTTCTTT | CASTGEMNTEAFF
- | TRBD2 | TRBJ2-5 | TRBV6-1 | TGTGCCAGCAGGCTCATGACTAGCACCCAAGAGACCCAGTACTTC | CASRLMTSTQETQYF
- | TRBD2 | TRBJ2-5 | TRBV30 | TGTGCCTGGAACCCGGGACTAGCGGCCCAAGAGACCCAGTACTTC | CAWNPGLAAQETQYF
- | TRBD2 | TRBJ2-3 | TRBV4-1 | TGCGCCAGCAGCTTCTCAGGCGGGAGTCCTAGCACAGATACGCAGTATTTT | CASSFSGGSPSTDTQYF
- | - | TRBJ2-7 | TRBV7-9 | TGTGCCAGCAGTTTGGAGGGGGGGTACGAGCAGTACTTC | CASSLEGGYEQYF
- | - | TRBJ1-2 | TRBV10-2 | TGCGCCAGCAGTGAATGGCGGAGGCAAACCTATGGCTACACCTTC | CASSEWRRQTYGYTF
- | TRBD1 | TRBJ1-2 | TRBV5-4 | TGTGCCAGCAGCTTGGAGGACAGGGGATCGGCATATGGCTACACCTTC | CASSLEDRGSAYGYTF
- | TRBD1 | TRBJ2-7 | TRBV2 | TGTGCCAGCAGAACGGACAGGACGGCCTACGAGCAGTACTTC | CASRTDRTAYEQYF
- | - | TRBJ2-1 | TRBV7-9 | TGTGCCAGCAGCTTAGGACTGGCGGCTCCTGAGCAGTTCTTC | CASSLGLAAPEQFF
- | TRBD2 | TRBJ2-7 | TRBV4-2 | TGTGCCAGCAGCCAAGATCCGGTGGTAGCGGGAGCGGAGGTCCCCTGGGAGCAGTACTTC | CASSQDPVVAGAEVPWEQYF
few | - | TRBJ1-4 | TRBV23-1 | TGCGCCAGCAGGCACCGTGGGGGGTATAATGAAAAACTGTTTTTT | CASRHRGGYNEKLFF